These 9 T cell receptor beta chains were all obtained from the same sample, sequenced in a study of cytomegalovirus exposure and HLA in healthy donors. TCRdb keeps only in-frame clones here, not all; method: immunoSEQ multiplex PCR. Of about 56,000 clones in the sample, about 92% were seen once. Sample: PBMCs. The source of these receptors is a woman aged 18-29 years in good health and CMV-seropositive.

This clone has a handful of counts. J is TRBJ1-3 and V is TRBV19, with D hard to call. V was trimmed by 3 bases and J by 0 bases, leaving 6 bases between them. The CDR3 extends over 14 amino acids. CDR1 is LNHDA, CDR2 SQIVND, per germline (reference sequence). CDR3 sequence reads: CASSIRGSGNTIYF. The CDR3 coding sequence is TGTGCCAGTAGTATCAGAGGCTCTGGAAACACCATATATTTT.

The chain carries TRBV5-4 and TRBJ2-2; D perhaps matches TRBD2 (6 bases). V was trimmed by 2 bases and J by 7 bases, leaving 9 bases between them. This CDR3 spans 13 amino acids. The germline gives CDR1 SGHNT, CDR2 YYREEE (reference sequence). CDR3 region: CASSFWGGGELFF. CDR3 in DNA: TGTGCCAGCAGCTTTTGGGGAGGCGGGGAGCTGTTTTTT.

The V call is TRBV19, the J call TRBJ1-2, with 12 nucleotides matching TRBD1. Trimming cost V 7 bases and J 8 bases; bases outside gene matches: 8. Looked up from germline, CDR1 is LNHDA and CDR2 is SQIVND (reference sequence). This CDR3 is built from 14 residues. This CDR3 reads CASKSGTGGDGYTF. Here the CDR3 DNA reads TGTGCCAGTAAATCCGGGACAGGGGGCGACGGCTACACCTTC.

The V gene is TRBV4-1, the J gene TRBJ1-4; 8 bases fit TRBD1. The ends lost 3 bases at V and 5 bases at J; junction bases unmatched: 8. From germline, CDR1 is MGHRA and CDR2 YSYEKL. The length of the CDR3 is 16 residues. The CDR3 DNA reads TGCGCCAGCAGCCACCCTGGACAGGGAAGAAATGAAAAACTGTTTTTT. Translated: CASSHPGQGRNEKLFF.

V usage is TRBV4-2 and J usage is TRBJ2-7; 11 positions match TRBD2. Germline loops: CDR1 LGHNA, CDR2 YNFKEQ. J gave up 1 base and V 6 bases, and 5 bases lay outside the gene matches. This CDR3 spans 15 amino acids. CDR3 region: CASSRLAGPSYEQYF. In DNA, the CDR3 is TGTGCCAGCAGTCGACTAGCGGGGCCTTCCTACGAGCAGTACTTC.

This clone was observed once. The genes are TRBV4-1 and TRBJ2-3; weak D call: TRBD1 (6 bases). The CDR3 sequence is 15 residues long. Germline V CDR1 and CDR2: MGHRA, YSYEKL. V was clipped by 4 bases and J by 4 bases, with 15 bases between them. Here the CDR3 reads CASSRLSGAADTQYF. As DNA, the CDR3 is TGCGCCAGCAGCCGGTTATCAGGGGCAGCAGATACGCAGTATTTT.

V usage is TRBV18 and J usage is TRBJ1-1; TRBD1 matches 12 bases. V lost 3 bases and J lost 2; bases outside the gene matches: 10. CDR1 and CDR2 from the germline V gene are KGHSH and LQKENI. The CDR3 totals 18 residues. The CDR3 DNA follows: TGTGCCAGCTCACCCCTGAGGGGGACAGGGGGCGATAACACTGAAGCTTTCTTT. It encodes CASSPLRGTGGDNTEAFF.

The V call is TRBV2, the J call TRBJ2-3, with 11 positions matching TRBD1. CDR3 length: 15 residues. J lost 3 bases, V lost 7 bases, and 6 bases had no gene match. Germline V gene data show CDR1 as SNHLY and CDR2 as FYNNEI. The CDR3 loop reads CASKGQGARTDTQYF. The CDR3 nucleotides are TGTGCCAGCAAAGGACAGGGGGCACGGACAGATACGCAGTATTTT.

The rearrangement joins TRBV10-3 to TRBJ2-7, with TRBD1 identical over 8 bases. The CDR3 sequence is 14 residues long. Germline V gene sequence: CDR1 ENHRY, CDR2 SYGVKD. V lost 6 bases and J lost 0; bases outside the gene matches: 4. The CDR3 sequence: CAIRGQGISYEQYF. The CDR3 bases are TGTGCCATCAGAGGACAGGGCATCTCCTACGAGCAGTACTTC.